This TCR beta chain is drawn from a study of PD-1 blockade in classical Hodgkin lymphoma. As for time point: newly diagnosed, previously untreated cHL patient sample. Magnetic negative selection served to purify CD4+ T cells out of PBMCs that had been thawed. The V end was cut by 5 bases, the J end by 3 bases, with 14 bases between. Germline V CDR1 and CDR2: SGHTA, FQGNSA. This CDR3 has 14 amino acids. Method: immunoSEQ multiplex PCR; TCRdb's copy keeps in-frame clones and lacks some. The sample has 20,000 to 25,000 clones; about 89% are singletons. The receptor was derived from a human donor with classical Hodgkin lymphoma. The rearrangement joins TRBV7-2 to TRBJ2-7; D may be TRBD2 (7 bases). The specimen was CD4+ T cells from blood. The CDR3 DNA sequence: TGTGCCAGCAGCCCCGAGGGGGGGTTCTACGAGCAGTACTTC. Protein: CASSPEGGFYEQYF.